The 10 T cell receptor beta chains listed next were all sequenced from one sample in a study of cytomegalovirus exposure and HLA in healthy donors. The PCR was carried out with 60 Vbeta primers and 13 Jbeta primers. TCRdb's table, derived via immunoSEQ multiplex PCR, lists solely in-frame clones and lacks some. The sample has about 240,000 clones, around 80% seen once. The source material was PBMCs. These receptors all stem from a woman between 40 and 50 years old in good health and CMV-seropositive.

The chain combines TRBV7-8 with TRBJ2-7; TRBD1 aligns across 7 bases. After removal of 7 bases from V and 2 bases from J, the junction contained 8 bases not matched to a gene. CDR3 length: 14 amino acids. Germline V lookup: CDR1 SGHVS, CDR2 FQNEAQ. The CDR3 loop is CASTEGAGTYEQYF. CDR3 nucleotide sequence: TGTGCCAGCACAGAGGGGGCGGGTACCTACGAGCAGTACTTC.

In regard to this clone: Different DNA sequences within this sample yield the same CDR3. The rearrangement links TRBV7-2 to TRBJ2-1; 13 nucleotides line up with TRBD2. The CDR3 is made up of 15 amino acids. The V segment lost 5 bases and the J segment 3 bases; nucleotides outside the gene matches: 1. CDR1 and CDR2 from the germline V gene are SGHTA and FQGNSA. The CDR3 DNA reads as TGTGCCAGCAGCCGGACTAGCGGGGGCTACAATGAGCAGTTCTTC. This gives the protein CASSRTSGGYNEQFF.

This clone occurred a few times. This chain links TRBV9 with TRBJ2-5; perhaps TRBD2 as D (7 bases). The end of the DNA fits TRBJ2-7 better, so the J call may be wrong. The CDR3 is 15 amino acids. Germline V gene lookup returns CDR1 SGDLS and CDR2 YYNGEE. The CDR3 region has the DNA TGTGCCAGCAGCGAGGGGGGGAACCCCCCTCGCGAGCAGTACTTC. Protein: CASSEGGNPPREQYF.

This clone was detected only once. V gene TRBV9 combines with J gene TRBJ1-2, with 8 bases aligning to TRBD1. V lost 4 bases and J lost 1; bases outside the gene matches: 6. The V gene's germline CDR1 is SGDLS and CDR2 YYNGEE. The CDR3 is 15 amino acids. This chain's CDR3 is CASSPGQGSNYGYTF. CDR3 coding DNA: TGTGCCAGCAGCCCCGGACAGGGAAGTAACTATGGCTACACCTTC.

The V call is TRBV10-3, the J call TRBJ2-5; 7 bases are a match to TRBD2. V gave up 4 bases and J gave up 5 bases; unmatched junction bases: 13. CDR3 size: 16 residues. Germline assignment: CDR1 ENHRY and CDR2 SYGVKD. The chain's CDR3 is CAISVSSGGRAETQYF. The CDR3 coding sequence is TGTGCCATCAGTGTATCTAGCGGAGGGCGGGCGGAGACCCAGTACTTC.

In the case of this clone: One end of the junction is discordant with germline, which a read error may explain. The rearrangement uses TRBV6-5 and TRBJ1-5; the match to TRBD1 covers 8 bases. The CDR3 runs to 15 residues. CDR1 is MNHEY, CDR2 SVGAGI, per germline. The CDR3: CAISVEDRGNQPQHF. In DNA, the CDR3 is TGTGCCATCAGTGTAGAGGACAGGGGCAATCAGCCCCAGCATTTT.

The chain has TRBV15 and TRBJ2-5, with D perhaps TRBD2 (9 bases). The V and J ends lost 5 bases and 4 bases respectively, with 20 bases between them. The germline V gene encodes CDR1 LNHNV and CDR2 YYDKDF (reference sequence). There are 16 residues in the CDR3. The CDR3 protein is CATSGSRGRGGETQYF. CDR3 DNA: TGTGCCACCAGCGGCAGCAGGGGGCGGGGGGGAGAGACCCAGTACTTC.

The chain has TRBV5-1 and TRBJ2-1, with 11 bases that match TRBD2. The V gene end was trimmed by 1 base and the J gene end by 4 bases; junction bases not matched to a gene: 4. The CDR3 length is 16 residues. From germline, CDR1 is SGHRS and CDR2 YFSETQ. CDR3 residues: CASSLSTSGGYNEQFF. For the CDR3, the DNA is TGCGCCAGCAGCTTGTCAACTAGCGGGGGTTACAATGAGCAGTTCTTC. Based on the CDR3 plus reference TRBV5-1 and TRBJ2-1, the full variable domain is KAGVTQTPRYLIKTRGQQVTLSCSPISGHRSVSWYQQTPGQGLQFLFEYFSETQRNKGNFPGRFSGRQFSNSRSEMNVSTLELGDSALYLCASSLSTSGGYNEQFFGPGTRLTVL.

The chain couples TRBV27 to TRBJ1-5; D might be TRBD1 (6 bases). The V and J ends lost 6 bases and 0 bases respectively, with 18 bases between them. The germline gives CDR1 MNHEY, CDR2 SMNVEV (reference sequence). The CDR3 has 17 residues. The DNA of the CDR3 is TGTGCCAGCAGCCCAAGGGGGGGGCCCGGTAGCAATCAGCCCCAGCATTTT. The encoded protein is CASSPRGGPGSNQPQHF.

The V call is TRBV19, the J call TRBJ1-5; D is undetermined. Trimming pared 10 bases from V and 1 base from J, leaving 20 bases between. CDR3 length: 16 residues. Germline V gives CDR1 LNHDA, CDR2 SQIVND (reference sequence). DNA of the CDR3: TGTGCCACCGAGACCTCGACGGGTCACAGCAATCAGCCCCAGCATTTT. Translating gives CATETSTGHSNQPQHF.